This T cell receptor beta chain was sequenced in a study of cytomegalovirus exposure and HLA in healthy donors. Researchers ran the PCR with 60 Vbeta and 13 Jbeta primers. Using immunoSEQ multiplex PCR, the repertoire was profiled, and TCRdb retains in-frame clones only, with some absent. The sample has 120,000 or so clones, around three quarters seen once. Germline V CDR1 and CDR2: LNHDA, SQIVND (reference sequence). The V and J ends lost 5 bases and 8 bases respectively, with 9 bases between them. The CDR3 totals 12 residues. This clonotype was obtained from a man younger than 35 in good health and CMV-seronegative. This rearrangement joins TRBV19 to TRBJ1-4, with D possibly TRBD1 on 5 matching bases. Sequenced sample: PBMCs. The DNA for the CDR3 is TGTGCCAGTAGTGACAGAGGAGAAAAACTGTTTTTT. The encoded protein is CASSDRGEKLFF.